The entry below gives a single T cell receptor beta chain sequence along with its context. Its target is not known. A much bigger clone sits one base away, suggesting this may be a read error. The CDR3 runs to 14 residues. The V gene end was trimmed by 1 base and the J gene end by 6 bases; junction bases not matched to a gene: 2. This entry comes from a study of T cells in Graves' hyperthyroidism and ophthalmopathy. RNA transcripts were the template for amplifying TCR beta CDR3 regions. HTBI primers were the set used in a first-round RT-PCR of the TCR CDR3. TCRdb itself ran the multiplex PCR reads through MiXCR, one entry per CDR3 protein. This sample has about 600,000 distinct CDR3 sequences; 16% occur once, and the top ten carry roughly 3.5%. Regarding the study as a whole: Also found in blood were most expanded thyroid clonotypes above 0.001.

The V call is TRBV12-3 or TRBV12-4, the J call TRBJ1-4; TRBD1 matches at 7 bases. Material: blood. The receptor was isolated from a woman aged 35 to 49 with Graves' ophthalmopathy. CDR3 coding DNA: TGTGCCAGCAGTTTAGGGGGGACAGATGAAAAACTGTTTTTT. Translated: CASSLGGTDEKLFF.